This T cell receptor beta chain emerged from a study of T cell responses to AZD1222 COVID-19 vaccine. CDR1 and CDR2 (germline): SGHVS, FQNEAQ. This CDR3 is 15 amino acids long. V lost 5 bases and J 0 bases, leaving 14 bases between the germline ends. TCRdb keeps only in-frame clones here, not all; method: immunoSEQ multiplex PCR. The sample carries around 99,000 clones, roughly 86% recorded once. The origin of this receptor is an adult who received the AZD1222 COVID-19 vaccine. Sample: peripheral blood, taken 28 days after the second AZD1222 dose. The chain recombines TRBV7-8 with TRBJ2-7; D remains ambiguous. The CDR3 nucleotides are TGTGCCAGCAGCCTGTTGACCGAGAGCTCCTACGAGCAGTACTTC. It encodes CASSLLTESSYEQYF. Full variable domain (rest looked up from reference TRBV7-8 and TRBJ2-7): GAGVSQSPRYKVAKRGQDVALRCDPISGHVSLFWYQQALGQGPEFLTYFQNEAQLDKSGLPSDRFFAERPEGSVSTLKIQRTQQEDSAVYLCASSLLTESSYEQYFGPGTRLTVT.